A single sample is the source of the 15 T cell receptor beta chains below, sequenced in a study of blood T cell repertoires in COVID-19. The repertoire was sequenced with immunoSEQ multiplex PCR; TCRdb's copy has only in-frame clones and lacks some. This table holds just under 60,000 clones, about 80% found once. Input material: peripheral blood. The receptors shown here come from an elderly man with COVID-19, enrolled during active disease.

This chain links TRBV28 with TRBJ1-3; D gene ambiguous. Trimming shortened V by 3 bases and J by 0 bases, and 6 bases separated the two germline ends. CDR1 and CDR2 from the germline V gene are MDHEN and SYDVKM. This CDR3 has 14 residues. The CDR3: CASSFQNSGNTIYF. In DNA, the CDR3 is TGTGCCAGCAGTTTCCAGAACTCTGGAAACACCATATATTTT.

The chain joins TRBV3-1 (or the pseudogene TRBV3-2) to TRBJ2-1; a weak D match, TRBD2 (5 bases). The V gene's germline CDR1 is LGHDT and CDR2 YNNKEL (reference sequence). V was trimmed by 4 bases and J by 3 bases, leaving 10 bases between them. The CDR3 runs to 14 residues. In DNA form, the CDR3 reads TGTGCCAGCAGCCCCCCGACTATCTACAATGAGCAGTTCTTC. Translation gives CASSPPTIYNEQFF.

The chain employs TRBV19 and TRBJ1-5; D possibly corresponds to TRBD1 (5 bases). Germline CDR1 reads LNHDA; CDR2 reads SQIVND (reference sequence). The CDR3 sequence is 13 residues long. The ends were cut back, 7 bases at V and 6 bases at J, with 13 bases in the middle. The DNA for the CDR3 is TGTGCCAGTAATTGGACACCAGGTCAGCCCCAGCATTTT. It is translated as CASNWTPGQPQHF.

The chain combines TRBV30 with TRBJ2-3; 9 positions match TRBD1. Unmatched junction bases numbered 7, after V lost 7 bases and J lost 5 bases. From germline, CDR1 is GTSNPN and CDR2 SVGIG (reference sequence). The CDR3 is 13 residues long. The CDR3 DNA follows: TGTGCCTACATGGGACAGGGCAGAGATACGCAGTATTTT. This gives the protein CAYMGQGRDTQYF.

The chain is built from TRBV5-4 and TRBJ2-7; TRBD2 matches 9 bases. After removal of 5 bases from V and 3 bases from J, the junction contained 9 bases not matched to a gene. Looked up from germline, CDR1 is SGHNT and CDR2 is YYREEE (reference sequence). CDR3 length: 15 amino acids. The CDR3 reads CASRGGPAGGYEQYV. The CDR3 coding sequence is TGTGCCAGCAGAGGGGGGCCAGCGGGGGGCTACGAGCAGTACGTC.

The chain has TRBV19 and TRBJ1-1; TRBD1 agrees at 7 bases. Germline loops: CDR1 LNHDA, CDR2 SQIVND (reference sequence). CDR3 length: 15 amino acids. The J segment lost 2 bases and the V segment lost 5 bases, leaving 8 bases of the junction unmatched. CDR3 sequence: CASSPPGQLNTEAFF. The DNA for the CDR3 is TGTGCCAGTAGTCCACCGGGACAGTTAAACACTGAAGCTTTCTTT.

This clone was counted once. The genes are TRBV20-1 and TRBJ1-2; D not certain. The germline V and J ends were trimmed by 5 bases and 4 bases, with 5 bases remaining between them. The CDR3 covers 10 residues. Germline V CDR1 and CDR2: DFQATT, SNEGSKA (reference sequence). CDR3 protein: CSARGYGYTF. The CDR3 DNA reads TGCAGTGCTCGCGGCTATGGCTACACCTTC.

V is TRBV7-9 and J is TRBJ2-3, with 7 nucleotides matching TRBD2. CDR1 and CDR2 (germline): SEHNR, FQNEAQ (reference sequence). The J segment lost 2 bases and the V segment lost 1 base, leaving 9 bases of the junction unmatched. The length of the CDR3 is 17 residues. CDR3 region: CASSLGVSGENTDTQYF. Written as DNA, the CDR3 is TGTGCCAGCAGCTTAGGAGTCAGCGGGGAGAACACAGATACGCAGTATTTT.

This chain joins TRBV29-1 and TRBJ2-2; 8 positions agree with TRBD1. This CDR3 has 15 amino acids. Germline CDR1 SQVTM, CDR2 ANQGSEA. Trimming took 1 base from V and 6 from J; bases not matched to a gene: 7. CDR3 sequence: CSVEAQGRGPGELFF. The CDR3 DNA follows: TGCAGCGTTGAAGCCCAGGGCAGGGGGCCCGGGGAGCTGTTTTTT.

This rearrangement joins TRBV5-3 to TRBJ1-3; D perhaps matches TRBD1 (5 bases). TRBV5-3 is known as an ORF, though its function is uncertain. This CDR3 is 19 amino acids long. V gave up 0 bases and J gave up 2 bases, with 21 bases separating them. As DNA, the CDR3 is TGTGCCAGAAGCTTGGTGGGGGGAAGGACGTCCTCCCCTGGAAACACCATATATTTT. It yields the protein CARSLVGGRTSSPGNTIYF.

This chain links TRBV5-4 with TRBJ1-1, with 8 bases that match TRBD1. CDR3 size: 15 residues. V lost 3 bases to trimming and J lost 1 base; unmatched junction nucleotides: 5. CDR1 is SGHNT and CDR2 is YYREEE in the germline V gene (reference sequence). DNA for the CDR3: TGTGCCAGCAGCTGGGACAGGTGGACGAACACTGAAGCTTTCTTT. It specifies CASSWDRWTNTEAFF.

The J gene is TRBJ2-2, the V gene TRBV6-5; TRBD2 is a possible D gene (7 bases). Trimming shortened V by 5 bases and J by 7 bases, and 17 bases separated the two germline ends. This CDR3 region has 15 residues. Germline loops: CDR1 MNHEY, CDR2 SVGAGI. The CDR3 DNA reads as TGTGCCAGCAGTCCCCGGGGGGCCCGCGGCGGGGAGCTGTTTTTT. Translating it yields CASSPRGARGGELFF.

This clone was found a few times. The V call is TRBV27, the J call TRBJ1-2; TRBD1 is a possible D gene (6 bases). CDR1 is MNHEY, CDR2 SMNVEV, per germline (reference sequence). V was shortened by 3 bases and J by 4 bases, with 9 bases between the two germline ends. The CDR3 contains 13 residues. The CDR3 bases are TGTGCCAGCAGTTTCGACAGGTTCTATGGCTACACCTTC. Its protein product is CASSFDRFYGYTF.

The chain couples TRBV7-3 to TRBJ2-1, with D possibly matching TRBD1 (6 bases). Germline V lookup: CDR1 SGHTA, CDR2 FQGTGA. The CDR3 contains 13 residues. Trimming stripped 3 bases from V and 5 bases from J, with 8 bases between. CDR3 DNA sequence: TGTGCCAGCAGCTTTAACAGGGACAATGAGCAGTTCTTC. Its protein product is CASSFNRDNEQFF. Based on the CDR3 plus reference TRBV7-3 and TRBJ2-1, the full variable domain is GAGVSQTPSNKVTEKGKYVELRCDPISGHTALYWYRQSLGQGPEFLIYFQGTGAADDSGLPNDRFFAVRPEGSVSTLKIQRTERGDSAVYLCASSFNRDNEQFFGPGTRLTVL.

This sequence joins TRBV9 and TRBJ2-2; 12 positions match TRBD2. The CDR3 length is 16 residues. The V gene's germline CDR1 is SGDLS and CDR2 YYNGEE. J lost 8 bases, V lost 4 bases, and 9 bases had no gene match. CDR3 in amino acids: CASSSRTSGKTGELFF. DNA of the CDR3: TGTGCCAGCAGCTCTCGGACTAGCGGGAAGACGGGGGAGCTGTTTTTT.